These 14 T cell receptor beta chains originate from one sample sequenced in a study of T cell changes during pregnancy in multiple sclerosis. Sequencing used immunoSEQ multiplex PCR; TCRdb keeps in-frame clones, though not all of them. The sample includes about 34,000 clones, 90% of them seen just once. This specimen consisted of CD8+ T cells from peripheral blood mononuclear cells, obtained in the first trimester of pregnancy. All receptors derive from a female donor with multiple sclerosis, enrolled in a pregnancy study.

This chain joins TRBV6-1 and TRBJ2-1; TRBD1 agrees at 8 bases. CDR3 size: 15 residues. Germline trimming cut 6 bases from V and 2 bases from J; bases unmatched to any gene: 6. Germline V gene lookup returns CDR1 MNHNS and CDR2 SASEGT. The CDR3 loop is CASRVQGEPYNEQFF. The CDR3 DNA reads TGTGCCAGCAGGGTACAGGGGGAACCCTACAATGAGCAGTTCTTC.

The table lists this clone with a count of one. The gene calls are TRBV7-2 and TRBJ1-1; tentatively, D is TRBD1 (5 bases). The CDR3 has 15 residues. Trimming took 6 bases from V and 5 from J, leaving 19 bases between them. The germline V gene encodes CDR1 SGHTA and CDR2 FQGNSA. The CDR3 nucleotides read TGTGCCAGCAGGGGGTCCTTTAGGGGTTTGACTGAAGCTTTCTTT. Protein: CASRGSFRGLTEAFF.

This chain joins TRBV28 and TRBJ2-2; possible D gene TRBD2, 5 bases. The CDR3 runs to 19 residues. Germline loops: CDR1 MDHEN, CDR2 SYDVKM. Trimming left V 3 bases short and J 5 bases short, with 25 bases between. Here the CDR3 reads CASSFLIGRRQAITGELFF. CDR3 bases: TGTGCCAGCAGTTTTCTGATAGGCCGGAGGCAGGCAATAACCGGGGAGCTGTTTTTT.

The chain uses TRBV7-3 and TRBJ2-5, with D perhaps matching TRBD1 (5 bases). The CDR3 has 14 amino acids. Germline-derived CDR1 and CDR2 are SGHTA and FQGTGA. Trimming stripped 4 bases from V and 0 bases from J, with 9 bases between. The CDR3 coding sequence is TGTGCCAGCAGCTCCCAGGGAAACCAAGAGACCCAGTACTTC. Translation: CASSSQGNQETQYF.

The V and J genes are TRBV11-3 and TRBJ2-1; TRBD2 matches at 8 bases. The CDR3 runs to 13 residues. The ends lost 4 bases at V and 8 bases at J; junction bases unmatched: 4. Germline CDR1 reads SGHNT; CDR2 reads YENEEA. CDR3 sequence (DNA): TGTGCCAGCAGCTCCTTCGGGGGGGATGAGCAGTTCTTC. Amino acid sequence: CASSSFGGDEQFF.

A single count supports this clone. The V gene is TRBV28, the J gene TRBJ2-7, with 10 bases fitting TRBD1. With 3 bases clipped from V and 3 bases from J, the junction kept 5 bases outside the gene matches. Germline V CDR1 and CDR2: MDHEN, SYDVKM. The CDR3 sequence is 15 residues long. CDR3 sequence reads: CASSLGTGVFYEQYF. The DNA of the CDR3 is TGTGCCAGCAGTTTGGGGACAGGGGTTTTCTACGAGCAGTACTTC.

The chain employs TRBV5-1 and TRBJ2-2, with 12 bases that match TRBD2. The ends lost 0 bases at V and 5 bases at J; junction bases unmatched: 5. The CDR3 totals 17 residues. Per the germline V gene, CDR1 is SGHRS and CDR2 is YFSETQ. In DNA form, the CDR3 reads TGCGCCAGCAGCTTGGCCCGAACTAGCGGGAGGACCGGGGAGCTGTTTTTT. Amino acid sequence: CASSLARTSGRTGELFF.

V gene TRBV13 combines with J gene TRBJ2-7; TRBD2 is a possible D gene (6 bases). CDR3 length: 12 amino acids. V was pared by 4 bases and J by 3 bases, with 7 bases between. In germline, CDR1 is PRHDT, CDR2 FYEKMQ (reference sequence). CDR3 amino acids: CASSSGGYEQYF. Here the CDR3 DNA reads TGTGCCAGCAGCTCCGGGGGCTACGAGCAGTACTTC.

The rearrangement joins TRBV14 to TRBJ2-1, with 7 bases matching TRBD1. Germline V gives CDR1 SGHDN, CDR2 FVKESK. Trimming cost V 0 bases and J 4 bases; bases outside gene matches: 6. This CDR3 contains 16 residues. CDR3 protein: CASSQDPGTAYNEQFF. For the CDR3, the DNA is TGTGCCAGCAGCCAAGACCCGGGGACAGCTTACAATGAGCAGTTCTTC. Drawing the rest from reference TRBV14 and TRBJ2-1, the complete variable domain is EAGVTQFPSHSVIEKGQTVTLRCDPISGHDNLYWYRRVMGKEIKFLLHFVKESKQDESGMPNNRFLAERTGGTYSTLKVQPAELEDSGVYFCASSQDPGTAYNEQFFGPGTRLTVL.

The CDR3 spells CASSPFPSGRWPYNEQFF. The DNA of the CDR3 is TGTGCCAGCAGCCCTTTCCCTAGCGGGAGGTGGCCCTACAATGAGCAGTTCTTC. The chain links TRBV14 to TRBJ2-1; TRBD2 aligns across 11 bases. CDR3 length equals 18 residues. J gave up 2 bases and V 4 bases, and 10 bases lay outside the gene matches. CDR1 is SGHDN and CDR2 is FVKESK in the germline V gene.

The J gene is TRBJ1-5, the V gene TRBV28, with a possible D match to TRBD1 (6 bases). From germline, CDR1 is MDHEN and CDR2 SYDVKM. The CDR3 loop spans 15 amino acids. The V and J ends lost 4 bases and 0 bases respectively, with 10 bases between them. The CDR3 reads CASSYRADSNQPQHF. The DNA for the CDR3 is TGTGCCAGCAGTTACAGGGCCGATAGCAATCAGCCCCAGCATTTT.

The CDR3 sequence: CASSLVPSGVLDEQFF. The CDR3 DNA reads TGTGCCAGCAGCTTAGTTCCGAGCGGGGTACTCGATGAGCAGTTCTTC. The V call is TRBV11-2, the J call TRBJ2-1; the match to TRBD2 covers 7 bases. CDR3 length equals 16 residues. Germline assignment: CDR1 SGHAT and CDR2 FQNNGV. J gave up 8 bases and V 1 base, and 11 bases lay outside the gene matches.

For the CDR3, the DNA is TGTGCCAGCAGCTTAGCGCCACAGGGGACTCCCTACGAGCAGTACTTC. It translates to CASSLAPQGTPYEQYF. This chain connects TRBV7-9 to TRBJ2-7; TRBD1 might be the D (7 bases). V was cut by 0 bases and J by 2 bases, with 14 bases left in between. Germline V gives CDR1 SEHNR, CDR2 FQNEAQ (reference sequence). The CDR3 is 16 amino acids.

This sequence joins TRBV4-1 and TRBJ2-3; 7 bases align to TRBD1. The CDR3 length is 15 residues. Trimming cost V 4 bases and J 2 bases; bases outside gene matches: 6. Germline V lookup: CDR1 MGHRA, CDR2 YSYEKL. CDR3 sequence (DNA): TGCGCCAGCAGCCTCCGGGACAGAGACACAGATACGCAGTATTTT. This gives the protein CASSLRDRDTDTQYF.